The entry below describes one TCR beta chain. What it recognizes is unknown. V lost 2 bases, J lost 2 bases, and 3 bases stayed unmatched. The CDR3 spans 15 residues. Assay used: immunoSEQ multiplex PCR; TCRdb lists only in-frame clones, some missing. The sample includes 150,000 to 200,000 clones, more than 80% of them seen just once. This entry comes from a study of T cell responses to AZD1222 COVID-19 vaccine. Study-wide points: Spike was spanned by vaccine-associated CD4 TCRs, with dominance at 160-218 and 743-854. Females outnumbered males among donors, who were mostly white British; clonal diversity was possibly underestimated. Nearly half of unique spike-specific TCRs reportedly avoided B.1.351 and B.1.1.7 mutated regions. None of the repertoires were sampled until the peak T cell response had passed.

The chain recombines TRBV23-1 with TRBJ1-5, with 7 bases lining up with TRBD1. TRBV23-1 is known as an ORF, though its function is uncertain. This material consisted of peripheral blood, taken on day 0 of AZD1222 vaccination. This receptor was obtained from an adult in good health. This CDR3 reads CASSQAGTGNQPQHF. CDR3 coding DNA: TGCGCCAGCAGTCAAGCCGGGACAGGCAATCAGCCCCAGCATTTT.